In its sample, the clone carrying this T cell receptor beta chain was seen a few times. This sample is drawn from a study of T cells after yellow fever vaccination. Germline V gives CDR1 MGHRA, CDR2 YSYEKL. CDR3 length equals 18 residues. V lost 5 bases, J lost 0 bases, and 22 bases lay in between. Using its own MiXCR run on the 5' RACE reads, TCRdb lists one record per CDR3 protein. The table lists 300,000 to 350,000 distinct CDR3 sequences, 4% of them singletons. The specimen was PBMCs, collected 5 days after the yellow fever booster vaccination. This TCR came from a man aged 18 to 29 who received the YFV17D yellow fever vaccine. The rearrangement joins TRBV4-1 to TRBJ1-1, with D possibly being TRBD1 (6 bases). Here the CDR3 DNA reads TGCGCCAGCAGCACCCCTTCGGTAGGGGGGATTATGAACACTGAAGCTTTCTTT. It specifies CASSTPSVGGIMNTEAFF.